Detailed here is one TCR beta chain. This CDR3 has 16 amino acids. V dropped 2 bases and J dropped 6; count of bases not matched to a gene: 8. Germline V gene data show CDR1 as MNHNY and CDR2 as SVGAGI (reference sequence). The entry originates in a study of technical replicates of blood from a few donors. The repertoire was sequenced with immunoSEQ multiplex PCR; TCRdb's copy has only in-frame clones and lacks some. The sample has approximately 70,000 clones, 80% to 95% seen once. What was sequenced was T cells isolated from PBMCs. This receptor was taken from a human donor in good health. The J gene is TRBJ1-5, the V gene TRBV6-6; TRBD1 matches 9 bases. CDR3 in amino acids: CASSYLMGTGFQPQHF. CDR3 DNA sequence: TGTGCCAGCAGTTACCTCATGGGGACAGGGTTTCAGCCCCAGCATTTT.